What follows are 18 T cell receptor beta chains derived from one specimen sequenced in a study of CD8+ T cells in alopecia areata. As the sequencing template, cDNA was produced by extracting RNA and reverse transcribing it. The table came from immunoSEQ multiplex PCR; TCRdb's copy has only in-frame clones and leaves some out. The table has over 200,000 clones, 64% seen once. The treatment is: oral pan-JAK inhibitor, 5-10 mg twice daily. Source: CD4+ T cells sorted from blood, taken at week 4, from a patient treated with tofacitinib. Receptors originate from a human donor with alopecia areata.

V usage is TRBV5-4 and J usage is TRBJ2-2; weak D call: TRBD2 (6 bases). The germline CDR1 and CDR2 sequences are SGHNT and YYREEE (reference sequence). The CDR3 totals 16 residues. Trimming removed 3 bases at V and 0 bases at J, with 12 bases between. Here the CDR3 reads CASSSASDSNTGELFF. In DNA form, the CDR3 reads TGTGCCAGCAGCTCCGCTAGCGATTCGAACACCGGGGAGCTGTTTTTT.

The chain combines TRBV27 with TRBJ2-1; 9 nucleotides align to TRBD2. CDR1 and CDR2 from the germline V gene are MNHEY and SMNVEV (reference sequence). The CDR3 has 15 amino acids. The V and J ends lost 4 bases and 5 bases, in that order; junction bases with no gene match: 6. The CDR3 region is CASSSLAGGHNEQFF. The CDR3 DNA follows: TGTGCCAGCAGTTCCTTGGCGGGGGGGCACAATGAGCAGTTCTTC.

This clone occurred once. The V gene is TRBV5-4, the J gene TRBJ2-3, with D perhaps matching TRBD2 (5 bases). Germline CDR1 and CDR2: SGHNT and YYREEE (reference sequence). V was trimmed by 4 bases and J by 3 bases, leaving 9 bases between them. This CDR3 region has 13 residues. The CDR3: CASSPPGTDTQYF. The CDR3 bases are TGTGCCAGCAGCCCCCCGGGAACAGATACGCAGTATTTT.

The chain is built from TRBV5-1 and TRBJ2-5, with D perhaps assigned TRBD1 or TRBD2 (6 bases each). The ends were cut back, 5 bases at V and 3 bases at J, with 14 bases in the middle. CDR3 length equals 14 residues. Germline-derived CDR1 and CDR2 are SGHRS and YFSETQ. CDR3 sequence reads: CASRKTGGEETQYF. Written as DNA, the CDR3 is TGCGCCAGCAGGAAGACAGGCGGGGAAGAGACCCAGTACTTC.

This chain uses TRBV6-5 with TRBJ1-6; 9 positions agree with TRBD1. CDR1 and CDR2 (germline): MNHEY, SVGAGI. The V gene end was trimmed by 5 bases and the J gene end by 10 bases; junction bases not matched to a gene: 6. The CDR3 has 14 amino acids. Written as DNA, the CDR3 is TGTGCCAGCAGTCCCGGGACAGGGTGGTCACCCCTCCACTTT. This gives the protein CASSPGTGWSPLHF.

The CDR3 bases are TGTGCCAGCAGACGGGACAGGGGGCTCTATGGCTACACCTTC. Its protein is CASRRDRGLYGYTF. The J gene is TRBJ1-2, the V gene TRBV6-5; 12 bases align to TRBD1. The CDR3 runs to 14 residues. Germline V gives CDR1 MNHEY, CDR2 SVGAGI. The V and J ends lost 6 bases and 4 bases, in that order; junction bases with no gene match: 3.

Worth noting for this clone: The sample carries other DNA sequences with the same CDR3. The CDR3 spells CASSARDRQETQYF. CDR3 DNA sequence: TGTGCCAGCAGCGCCCGGGACAGGCAAGAGACCCAGTACTTC. This sequence joins TRBV9 and TRBJ2-5; 8 nucleotides match TRBD1. The CDR3 sequence is 14 residues long. Germline CDR1 and CDR2: SGDLS and YYNGEE. With V trimmed by 3 bases and J by 2 bases, 3 bases remained unmatched.

This clone has a handful of counts. J is TRBJ1-2 and V is TRBV5-6; D not resolved. V lost 3 bases and J 5 bases, leaving 14 bases between the germline ends. CDR3 length: 14 amino acids. Germline CDR1 SGHDT, CDR2 YYEEEE. CDR3 in amino acids: CASSSEGLEYGYTF. The CDR3 DNA sequence: TGTGCCAGCAGCTCGGAGGGTTTGGAGTATGGCTACACCTTC.

The rearrangement links TRBV25-1 to TRBJ2-4; D might be TRBD1 (6 bases). The CDR3 extends over 13 amino acids. Trimming took off 1 base at V and 6 bases at J, with 7 bases between the two ends. Germline lookup yields CDR1 MGHDK and CDR2 SYGVNS. The CDR3: CASSESTGNIQYF. The CDR3 DNA reads as TGTGCCAGCAGTGAATCGACAGGAAACATTCAGTACTTC.

The CDR3 protein is CASSIASLVGGGEKTQYF. CDR3 nucleotides: TGTGCCAGTAGTATAGCCTCGTTGGTGGGCGGGGGGGAGAAGACCCAGTACTTC. This chain connects TRBV19 to TRBJ2-5; 9 positions match TRBD2. Trimming cost V 1 base and J 6 bases; bases outside gene matches: 15. The CDR3 is 18 amino acids. Germline CDR1 LNHDA, CDR2 SQIVND (reference sequence).

CDR3 in DNA: TGTGCCTGGCGGACAGGGACAAGTCAGCCCCAGCATTTT. It yields the protein CAWRTGTSQPQHF. V gene TRBV30 combines with J gene TRBJ1-5; 8 bases align to TRBD1. From germline, CDR1 is GTSNPN and CDR2 SVGIG (reference sequence). This CDR3 region has 13 residues. The ends lost 5 bases at V and 6 bases at J; junction bases unmatched: 6. The full variable domain, its missing parts supplied by reference TRBV30 and TRBJ1-5, is SQTIHQWPATLVQPVGSPLSLECTVEGTSNPNLYWYRQAAGRGLQLLFYSVGIGQISSEVPQNLSASRPQDRQFILSSKKLLLSDSGFYLCAWRTGTSQPQHFGDGTRLSIL.

The chain is built from TRBV30 and TRBJ2-3; D remains ambiguous. Trimming removed 0 bases from V and 3 bases from J, with 13 bases in between. The CDR3 consists of 15 residues. Germline V CDR1 and CDR2: GTSNPN, SVGIG (reference sequence). CDR3 residues: CAWSVLPYSTDTQYF. CDR3 DNA sequence: TGTGCCTGGAGTGTACTTCCCTATTCTACAGATACGCAGTATTTT.

This clone appeared a few times. The CDR3 region has the DNA TGTGCCACCAGCGGGCGGGGACTCCAAGAGACCCAGTACTTC. Protein sequence: CATSGRGLQETQYF. The chain joins TRBV15 to TRBJ2-5; a weak D match, TRBD2 (6 bases). The V gene lost 5 bases and the J gene lost 1 base, with 11 bases spanning the gap. CDR1 and CDR2 from the germline V gene are LNHNV and YYDKDF (reference sequence). The CDR3 is 14 residues long.

This sequence joins TRBV4-1 and TRBJ1-4; D gene ambiguous. Germline V CDR1 and CDR2: MGHRA, YSYEKL. Trimming stripped 1 base from V and 5 bases from J, with 11 bases between. This CDR3 contains 15 residues. This chain's CDR3 is CASSQGPDRNEKLFF. In DNA, the CDR3 is TGCGCCAGCAGCCAAGGACCGGACCGGAATGAAAAACTGTTTTTT.

V gene TRBV27 combines with J gene TRBJ2-3; D is perhaps TRBD1 or TRBD2 (5 bases each). This CDR3 spans 13 amino acids. Germline CDR1 MNHEY, CDR2 SMNVEV (reference sequence). V gave up 8 bases and J gave up 0 bases, with 9 bases separating them. The CDR3 nucleotides are TGTGCCAGCTCCTGGGACAGCACAGATACGCAGTATTTT. Translation: CASSWDSTDTQYF.

CDR3 region: CASSQGPFTGELFF. CDR3 DNA sequence: TGCGCCAGCAGCCAAGGGCCATTCACCGGGGAGCTGTTTTTT. This rearrangement joins TRBV4-3 to TRBJ2-2; no clear D gene. The CDR3 contains 14 residues. Trimming left V 1 base short and J 4 bases short, with 7 bases between. CDR1 is LGHNA and CDR2 is YSLEER in the germline V gene.

CDR3 sequence: CASSLRNYGYTF. Written as DNA, the CDR3 is TGTGCCAGCAGCTTGAGGAACTATGGCTACACCTTC. The genes are TRBV5-6 and TRBJ1-2; no clear D. Per germline, CDR1 SGHDT and CDR2 YYEEEE. V dropped 1 base and J dropped 2 bases, with 3 bases sitting between them. The CDR3 is made up of 12 amino acids.

The rearrangement joins TRBV7-9 to TRBJ2-5; D remains ambiguous. The CDR3 runs to 14 residues. The V end lost 1 base, the J end lost 1 base, and 7 bases lay between the germline ends. Germline CDR1 is SEHNR and CDR2 is FQNEAQ (reference sequence). CDR3 DNA: TGTGCCAGCAGCTTAGTACAGCTCCAAGAGACCCAGTACTTC. It encodes CASSLVQLQETQYF.